The 20 T cell receptor beta chains in this list originate from one sample, sequenced in a study of tissue T cells after allogeneic stem cell transplantation. Specified time point: mouse harvest day 7 after allogeneic transplant. Mouse grafts combined 10^7 T-cell-depleted bone marrow cells with 10^6 splenic CD5+ T cells. TCRdb's table, derived via immunoSEQ multiplex PCR, lists solely in-frame clones and lacks some. The table records about 6,700 clones, approximately 45% of them present only once. Material: gut tissue. These receptors originate from a female BALB/c mouse given C57BL/6 T cells with graft-versus-host disease after an allogeneic hematopoietic cell transplant.

Comments on this clone: Gene names are the mouse ones. The CDR3 goes on 1 residue after the read ends, and that part is filled in from the germline J gene. The chain uses TRBV16 and TRBJ1-1; weak D call: TRBD1 (5 bases). The CDR3 loop spans 13 amino acids. Germline V CDR1 and CDR2: SGHSA, FRNQAP. V lost 3 bases, J lost 1 base, and 6 bases lay in between. The CDR3 here is CASSFGGNTEVFF. CDR3 DNA, as far as it was read: TGTGCAAGCAGCTTCGGGGGGAACACAGAAGTCTTC.

Of note for this clone: Germline and genes: mouse. The sequenced fragment ends 1 residue before the CDR3 boundary, so the rest is inferred from the germline J gene. The J gene is TRBJ1-2, the V gene TRBV24, with a weak D call TRBD1 (5 bases). V lost 4 bases to trimming and J lost 4 bases, with 7 bases between them. The CDR3 length is 12 residues. Germline CDR1 and CDR2: KGHTA and FRNEEI. CDR3 sequence reads: CASSPGLSDYTF. The CDR3 bases that were read are TGTGCCAGCAGTCCGGGGCTCTCCGACTACACC.

By proportion, this clone is large. The gene names here belong to mouse. The sequenced fragment ends 1 residue before the CDR3 boundary, so the rest is inferred from the germline J gene. This chain joins TRBV29 and TRBJ2-5, with D possibly being TRBD1 (6 bases). V gave up 6 bases and J gave up 2 bases, with 9 bases separating them. The length of the CDR3 is 13 residues. Germline V lookup: CDR1 MSHET, CDR2 SYDVDS. The covered CDR3 bases are TGTGCTAGCAGCCGGGACATCCAAGACACCCAGTAC. Translation: CASSRDIQDTQY. The whole CDR3 protein is CASSRDIQDTQYF.

This clone was picked up a small number of times. Gene names denote mouse genes. The CDR3 end is not reached by the read, which stops 1 residue before it; the germline J gene fills it in. The chain links TRBV5 to TRBJ2-7; tentatively, D is TRBD1 (6 bases). The CDR3 totals 12 residues. V was clipped by 3 bases and J by 7 bases, with 10 bases between them. Germline V CDR1 and CDR2: LGHNA, YNLKQL (reference sequence). Here the CDR3 reads CASSQTGLEQYF. CDR3 DNA (partial): TGTGCCAGCAGCCAGACAGGATTGGAACAGTAC.

In regard to this clone: Mouse gene names apply. The read comes to an end 1 residue before the CDR3 does, leaving the germline J gene to fill in the end. The V call is TRBV12-2, the J call TRBJ2-4; the match to TRBD2 covers 8 bases. Trimming took 2 bases from V and 0 from J; bases not matched to a gene: 3. Germline V gene lookup returns CDR1 SGHLS and CDR2 HYDKME. The CDR3 covers 15 residues. Here the CDR3 reads CASSRLGTSQNTLYF. The CDR3 bases that were read are TGTGCCAGCTCTCGACTGGGGACTAGTCAAAACACCTTGTAC.

In the case of this clone: Gene names and germline refer to mouse. The read comes to an end 1 residue before the CDR3 does, leaving the germline J gene to fill in the end. This chain connects TRBV3 to TRBJ2-1; 8 nucleotides agree with TRBD2. This CDR3 is built from 15 residues. J gave up 3 bases and V 5 bases, and 6 bases lay outside the gene matches. Germline CDR1 SNHLY, CDR2 FYNGKV (reference sequence). CDR3 bases read: TGTGCCAGCAGCCCCCGGACTGGGATCTATGCTGAGCAGTTC. Its protein is CASSPRTGIYAEQF. The full-length CDR3 reads as CASSPRTGIYAEQFF.

A few counts support this clone. Gene names refer to mouse genes. Read data end 1 residue before the CDR3 end; the end is taken from the germline J gene. The J gene is TRBJ2-7, the V gene TRBV4; 11 nucleotides agree with TRBD2. V lost 5 bases to trimming and J lost 4 bases; unmatched junction nucleotides: 4. This CDR3 has 14 residues. Per the germline V gene, CDR1 is LGHDT and CDR2 is YNNKQL (reference sequence). The chain's CDR3 is CASSTGTGGYEQYF. The covered CDR3 bases are TGTGCCAGCAGCACCGGGACTGGGGGTTATGAACAGTAC.

As concerns this clone: Germline and genes here are mouse. The read terminates 1 residue ahead of where the CDR3 ends, so the germline J gene completes it. The chain is built from TRBV4 and TRBJ2-5, with 9 bases matching TRBD2. The CDR3 loop spans 16 amino acids. V lost 4 bases to trimming and J lost 0 bases; unmatched junction nucleotides: 5. The germline gives CDR1 LGHDT, CDR2 YNNKQL (reference sequence). CDR3 region: CASSSYWGDNQDTQYF. CDR3 DNA (partial): TGTGCCAGCAGCTCCTACTGGGGGGATAACCAAGACACCCAGTAC.

By sample fraction, this clone is medium-sized. The listed genes are named as in mouse. The CDR3 end lies 1 residue beyond the end of the read and is filled in from the germline J gene. The chain employs TRBV26 and TRBJ1-3; D is unclear. V was cut by 1 base and J by 7 bases, with 8 bases left in between. Germline values: CDR1 KGHPV, CDR2 FQNQEV (reference sequence). This CDR3 region has 13 residues. The CDR3 bases that were read are TGTGCCAGCAGTCTGTTAGGGCCGAATACGCTCTAT. Protein: CASSLLGPNTLY. The whole CDR3 reads CASSLLGPNTLYF.

This clone was counted only a few times. Gene labels here are mouse ones. With the read ending 1 residue before the CDR3 end, the germline J gene is used to fill in that end. This chain connects TRBV5 to TRBJ1-3; D unresolved. V was clipped by 0 bases and J by 2 bases, with 2 bases between them. The CDR3 runs 13 residues. From germline, CDR1 is LGHNA and CDR2 YNLKQL (reference sequence). The CDR3 sequence: CASSQDAGNTLYF. The covered CDR3 bases are TGTGCCAGCAGCCAAGATGCTGGAAATACGCTCTAT.

A few counts support this clone. Mouse germline and gene names are used. CDR3 bases read: TGCTCCAGCAGTCATCGGACAGGGTCCCTTAATTCGCCCCTCTAC. Translating it yields CSSSHRTGSLNSPLY. The full CDR3 sequence reads CSSSHRTGSLNSPLYF. V is TRBV23 and J is TRBJ1-6; the D call TRBD1 from the table was never checked on the DNA. The CDR3 is cut off 1 residue early in the read; its end comes from the germline J gene. TRBJ1-6 falls under the ORF class, with uncertain function. The CDR3 length is 16 residues. Looked up from germline, CDR1 is KGHTA and CDR2 is FQNQQP.

For this clone: Gene names denote mouse genes. The read ends 1 residue shy of where the CDR3 ends; the end is completed using the germline J gene. The V gene is TRBV3, the J gene TRBJ1-4, with D possibly TRBD1 on 5 matching bases. V was trimmed by 4 bases and J by 3 bases, leaving 6 bases between them. Germline loops: CDR1 SNHLY, CDR2 FYNGKV (reference sequence). The CDR3 spans 13 residues. CDR3 residues: CASSSTANERLFF. The sequenced part of the CDR3 DNA is TGTGCCAGCAGCTCGACAGCCAACGAAAGATTATTT.

As to this clone: Here the gene names and germline are mouse. The CDR3 end is not reached by the read, which stops 1 residue before it; the germline J gene fills it in. This chain uses TRBV12-2 with TRBJ1-4, with unresolved D. This CDR3 has 14 amino acids. Looked up from germline, CDR1 is SGHLS and CDR2 is HYDKME. Trimming pared 1 base from V and 0 bases from J, leaving 5 bases between. CDR3 sequence: CASSLDFSNERLFF. CDR3 DNA (partial): TGTGCCAGCTCTCTTGACTTTTCCAACGAAAGATTATTT.

A note on this clone: Gene names denote mouse genes. Sequencing ends 1 residue short of the CDR3 end; the germline J gene provides the rest. The chain couples TRBV13-1 to TRBJ2-1; 10 bases line up with TRBD2. The CDR3 contains 14 residues. Germline V gives CDR1 NSHNY, CDR2 SYGAGN. Trimming cost V 5 bases and J 7 bases; bases outside gene matches: 6. The CDR3 spells CASSPTGGRAEQFF. The CDR3 DNA, read in part, is TGTGCCAGCAGCCCGACTGGGGGGCGGGCTGAGCAGTTC.

Points on this clone: Gene names and germline match the mouse. The read ends 1 residue before the CDR3 terminus; that terminus is restored from the germline J gene. V is TRBV12-1 and J is TRBJ2-7, with D hard to call. V lost 2 bases to trimming and J lost 0 bases, with 4 bases between them. The CDR3 totals 12 residues. In germline, CDR1 is SGHSN, CDR2 HYEKVE. The CDR3 loop is CASSRDSYEQYF. The CDR3 DNA, read in part, is TGTGCCAGCTCTCGGGACTCCTATGAACAGTAC. Together with reference TRBV12-1 and TRBJ2-7, the CDR3 gives the full variable domain: DSGVVQSPRHIIKEKGGRSVLTCIPISGHSNVVWYQQTLGKELKFLIQHYEKVERDKGFLPSRFSVQQFDDYHSEMNMSALELEDSAMYFCASSRDSYEQYFGPGTRLTVL.

Within the sample, this clone is medium-sized. The gene names here belong to mouse. The CDR3 protein is CASSLGVSGNTLYF. The part of the CDR3 DNA that was read is TGTGCCAGCAGTCTGGGGGTTTCTGGAAATACGCTCTAT. The chain links TRBV26 to TRBJ1-3; D gene unclear. Sequencing ends 1 residue short of the CDR3 end; the germline J gene provides the rest. The CDR3 extends over 14 amino acids. Germline V gives CDR1 KGHPV, CDR2 FQNQEV (reference sequence). Trimming left V 2 bases short and J 0 bases short, with 5 bases between.

To note about this clone: The gene names given are mouse names. The read is 1 residue too short to cover the CDR3 end, so that end is filled in from the germline J gene. The chain uses TRBV26 and TRBJ1-1; TRBD1 matches at 10 bases. This CDR3 contains 15 residues. Trimming removed 3 bases from V and 4 bases from J; junction bases left unmatched: 5. CDR1 and CDR2 from the germline V gene are KGHPV and FQNQEV (reference sequence). This CDR3 is CASSLETGGFTEVFF. The sequenced CDR3 bases are TGTGCCAGCAGTCTAGAGACAGGGGGCTTCACAGAAGTCTTC.

This clone was seen a few times. These gene names are mouse names. The read terminates 1 residue ahead of where the CDR3 ends, so the germline J gene completes it. The rearrangement links TRBV26 to TRBJ2-7, with TRBD2 as a possible D gene (6 bases). Trimming left V 0 bases short and J 3 bases short, with 12 bases between. The CDR3 sequence is 15 residues long. Germline V gene data show CDR1 as KGHPV and CDR2 as FQNQEV (reference sequence). The CDR3 bases that were read are TGTGCCAGCAGTCTGTCGATTTGGGGGTTCTATGAACAGTAC. Its translation is CASSLSIWGFYEQY. The entire CDR3 sequence reads CASSLSIWGFYEQYF.

By share, this clone ranks as medium-sized. Gene names and germline match the mouse. The CDR3 end falls 1 residue outside the read, so it is completed with the germline J gene. The rearrangement uses TRBV26 and TRBJ2-3; unclear D gene. Germline-derived CDR1 and CDR2 are KGHPV and FQNQEV (reference sequence). V was clipped by 2 bases and J by 2 bases, with 2 bases between them. The CDR3 extends over 12 amino acids. CDR3 sequence: CASSLIAETLYF. The sequenced CDR3 bases are TGTGCCAGCAGTCTGATTGCAGAAACGCTGTAT.

Comment on this clone: Gene names denote mouse genes. With the read ending 1 residue before the CDR3 end, the germline J gene is used to fill in that end. The V gene is TRBV19, the J gene TRBJ1-1; the match to TRBD1 covers 7 bases. The V gene end was trimmed by 6 bases and the J gene end by 4 bases; junction bases not matched to a gene: 3. The CDR3 contains 12 residues. CDR1 and CDR2 from the germline V gene are FNHDT and SITEND (reference sequence). The covered CDR3 bases are TGTGCCAGCAAACCAGGGGGCACAGAAGTCTTC. Amino acid sequence: CASKPGGTEVF. The CDR3 in full is CASKPGGTEVFF.